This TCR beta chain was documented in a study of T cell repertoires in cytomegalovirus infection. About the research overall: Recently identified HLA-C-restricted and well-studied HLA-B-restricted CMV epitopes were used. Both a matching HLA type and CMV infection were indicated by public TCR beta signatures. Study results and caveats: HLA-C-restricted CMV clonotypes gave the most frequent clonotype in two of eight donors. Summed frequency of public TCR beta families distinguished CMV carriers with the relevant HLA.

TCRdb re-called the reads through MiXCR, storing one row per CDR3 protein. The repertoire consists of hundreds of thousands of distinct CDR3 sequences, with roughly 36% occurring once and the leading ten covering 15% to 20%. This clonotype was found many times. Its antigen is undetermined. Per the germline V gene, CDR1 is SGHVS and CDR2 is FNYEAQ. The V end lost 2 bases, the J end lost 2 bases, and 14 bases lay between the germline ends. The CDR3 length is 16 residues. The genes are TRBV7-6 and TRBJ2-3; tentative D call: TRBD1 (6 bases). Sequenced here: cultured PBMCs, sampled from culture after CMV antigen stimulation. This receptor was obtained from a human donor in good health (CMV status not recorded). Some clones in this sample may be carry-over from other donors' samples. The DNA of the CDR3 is TGTGCCAGCAGCTTATTGACAGGTTCTATCACAGATACGCAGTATTTT. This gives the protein CASSLLTGSITDTQYF. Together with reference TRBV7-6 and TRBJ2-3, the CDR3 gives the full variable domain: GAGVSQSPRYKVTKRGQDVALRCDPISGHVSLYWYRQALGQGPEFLTYFNYEAQQDKSGLPNDRFSAERPEGSISTLTIQRTEQRDSAMYRCASSLLTGSITDTQYFGPGTRLTVL.